This T cell receptor beta chain came from a study of T cell clones after liver transplantation. Study-level background: As an antigen-independent comparator, third-party-reactive TCRbeta sequences came from pre-transplant mixed lymphocyte reactions.

With V trimmed by 5 bases and J by 0 bases, 6 bases remained unmatched. The CDR3 consists of 15 residues. CDR1 and CDR2 (germline): GTSNPN, SVGIG (reference sequence). For this clone: What it recognizes is unknown.

This table comes from immunoSEQ multiplex PCR, and its TCRdb copy is limited to in-frame clones, with some not included. This sample has roughly 100,000 clones, with around 83% found just once. CD3+CD4+ and CD3+CD8+ cells were FACS-sorted from thawed unstimulated PBMCs. Overall study findings and caveats: Post-transplant time points were not standardized, so conclusions are preliminary.

The specimen comprised CD4+ T cells from blood, sampled before liver transplant. This receptor was taken from a human donor who received a liver transplant. The chain is built from TRBV30 and TRBJ2-3; the match to TRBD2 covers 9 bases. CDR3 region: CAWSTSGFSTDTQYF. CDR3 nucleotide sequence: TGTGCCTGGTCCACTAGCGGGTTTAGCACAGATACGCAGTATTTT. Drawing the rest from reference TRBV30 and TRBJ2-3, the complete variable domain is SQTIHQWPATLVQPVGSPLSLECTVEGTSNPNLYWYRQAAGRGLQLLFYSVGIGQISSEVPQNLSASRPQDRQFILSSKKLLLSDSGFYLCAWSTSGFSTDTQYFGPGTRLTVL.